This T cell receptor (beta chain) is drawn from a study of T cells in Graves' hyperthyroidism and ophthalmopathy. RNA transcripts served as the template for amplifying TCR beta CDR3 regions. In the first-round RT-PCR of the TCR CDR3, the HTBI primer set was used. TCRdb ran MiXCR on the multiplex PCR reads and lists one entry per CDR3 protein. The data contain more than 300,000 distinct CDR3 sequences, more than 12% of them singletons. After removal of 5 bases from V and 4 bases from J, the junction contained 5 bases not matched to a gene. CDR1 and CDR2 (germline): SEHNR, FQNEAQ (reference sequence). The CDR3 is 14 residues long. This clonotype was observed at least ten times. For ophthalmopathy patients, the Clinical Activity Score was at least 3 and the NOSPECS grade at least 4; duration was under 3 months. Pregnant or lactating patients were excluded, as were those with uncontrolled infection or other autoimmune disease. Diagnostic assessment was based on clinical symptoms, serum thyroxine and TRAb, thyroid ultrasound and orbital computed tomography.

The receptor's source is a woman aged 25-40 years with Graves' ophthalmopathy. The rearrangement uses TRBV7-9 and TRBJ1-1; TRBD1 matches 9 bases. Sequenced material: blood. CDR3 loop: CASSQQGAGTEAFF. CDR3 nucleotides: TGTGCCAGCAGCCAACAGGGGGCGGGCACTGAAGCTTTCTTT.